Below, 13 T cell receptor beta chains from the same sample are listed, as sequenced in a study of blood T cells in healthy people across ages. Through a sample-barcoded 5' primer and a J-beta primer mix, a second PCR was run for roughly 6 to 12 cycles. TCRdb re-called the 5' RACE reads through MiXCR, storing one row per CDR3 protein. Among some 1.5 million distinct CDR3 sequences listed, 28% were seen once. Sequencing used blood. These receptor sequences come from a woman aged 25 to 39 in good health.

The chain uses TRBV7-9 and TRBJ2-2; D is perhaps TRBD2 (5 bases). With 1 base removed from V and 1 base from J, the gap between germline ends came to 10 bases. This CDR3 has 16 residues. In germline, CDR1 is SEHNR, CDR2 FQNEAQ (reference sequence). This CDR3 is CASSLVGLMNTGELFF. The CDR3 DNA sequence: TGTGCCAGCAGCTTAGTTGGACTCATGAACACCGGGGAGCTGTTTTTT.

The rearrangement links TRBV14 to TRBJ1-1; TRBD1 might be the D (6 bases). The CDR3 runs 13 residues. Trimming stripped 5 bases from V and 6 bases from J, with 13 bases between. CDR1 is SGHDN and CDR2 is FVKESK in the germline V gene. CDR3 sequence (DNA): TGTGCCAGCAGCGACCCAGGGGAAGCTGAAGCTTTCTTT. Protein sequence: CASSDPGEAEAFF.

This clonotype occurred a few times. A clone one base away is much larger, so this may be a read error. The chain recombines TRBV29-1 with TRBJ1-2; 7 nucleotides match TRBD1. CDR3 length equals 12 residues. Per germline, CDR1 SQVTM and CDR2 ANQGSEA. In nucleotides, the CDR3 is TGCAGCGTTGAACGGACAGGTTTCGGCTACATCTTC. Encoded protein: CSVERTGFGYIF.

On this clonotype itself: Germline and junction disagree at one end, which may indicate a read error. The gene calls are TRBV10-3 and TRBJ2-7; unclear D gene. In germline, CDR1 is ENHRY, CDR2 SYGVKD. The CDR3 consists of 13 residues. Here the CDR3 reads CAVSSAEPYEQYF. In DNA, the CDR3 is TGTGCCGTCAGTTCCGCCGAACCCTACGAGCAGTACTTC.

Only a few counts were recorded for this clonotype. This chain uses TRBV30 with TRBJ2-7; D is possibly TRBD1 or TRBD2 (6 bases each). The ends were cut back, 1 base at V and 2 bases at J, with 15 bases in the middle. The germline V gene encodes CDR1 GTSNPN and CDR2 SVGIG (reference sequence). The CDR3 covers 15 residues. The chain's CDR3 is CAWSGAGGRPYEQYF. The CDR3, as DNA: TGTGCCTGGAGTGGGGCCGGGGGCAGGCCCTACGAGCAGTACTTC.

This clonotype was detected a few times. This chain uses TRBV20-1 with TRBJ2-2; D is undetermined. This CDR3 is built from 11 residues. The V end was cut by 3 bases, the J end by 4 bases, with 3 bases between. CDR1 is DFQATT and CDR2 is SNEGSKA in the germline V gene (reference sequence). CDR3: CSASPTGELFF. Here the CDR3 DNA reads TGCAGTGCTAGCCCCACCGGGGAGCTGTTTTTT.

This chain connects TRBV20-1 to TRBJ2-3; D unclear. Germline V gene data show CDR1 as DFQATT and CDR2 as SNEGSKA (reference sequence). This CDR3 spans 13 amino acids. V was trimmed by 6 bases and J by 1 base, leaving 11 bases between them. CDR3 coding DNA: TGCAGTGCCACGAAACGACGCACAGATACGCAGTATTTT. This encodes CSATKRRTDTQYF.

The rearrangement uses TRBV20-1 and TRBJ1-1; 7 nucleotides align to TRBD1. The CDR3 is 15 residues long. V shed 6 bases and J 3 bases; nucleotides not matched to a gene: 13. Germline V lookup: CDR1 DFQATT, CDR2 SNEGSKA (reference sequence). The CDR3 loop reads CSATGQEGGYTEAFF. The CDR3 DNA sequence: TGCAGTGCGACCGGACAGGAGGGTGGGTACACTGAAGCTTTCTTT.

V usage is TRBV9 and J usage is TRBJ2-3, with TRBD2 matching 7 bases. CDR1 is SGDLS, CDR2 YYNGEE, per germline. The CDR3 extends over 14 amino acids. V lost 4 bases to trimming and J lost 5 bases; unmatched junction nucleotides: 7. The CDR3 region is CASSYRLAGDTQYF. The CDR3 nucleotides are TGTGCCAGCAGCTACAGACTAGCAGGAGATACGCAGTATTTT.

This clonotype was counted between two and nine times. The V and J genes are TRBV5-1 and TRBJ2-1, with 9 nucleotides matching TRBD2. Germline lookup yields CDR1 SGHRS and CDR2 YFSETQ. Trimming removed 4 bases from V and 4 bases from J; junction bases left unmatched: 12. The CDR3 runs to 17 residues. The CDR3, as DNA: TGCGCCAGCAGCCCGAGACCGTCGACTAGCGGTTACAATGAGCAGTTCTTC. Residues: CASSPRPSTSGYNEQFF. Combining the CDR3 with reference TRBV5-1 and TRBJ2-1 gives the whole variable domain KAGVTQTPRYLIKTRGQQVTLSCSPISGHRSVSWYQQTPGQGLQFLFEYFSETQRNKGNFPGRFSGRQFSNSRSEMNVSTLELGDSALYLCASSPRPSTSGYNEQFFGPGTRLTVL.

This clonotype was recorded a few times. V is TRBV27 and J is TRBJ2-7; weak D call: TRBD1 (6 bases). V was trimmed by 4 bases and J by 7 bases, leaving 11 bases between them. The germline gives CDR1 MNHEY, CDR2 SMNVEV (reference sequence). This CDR3 region has 12 residues. CDR3 residues: CASSSGAREQYF. CDR3 DNA: TGTGCCAGCAGTTCAGGGGCGCGGGAGCAGTACTTC.

Ten or more counts support this clonotype. This chain joins TRBV3-1 and TRBJ2-1; D remains ambiguous. The CDR3 runs to 11 residues. Trimming left V 1 base short and J 9 bases short, with 4 bases between. CDR1 LGHDT and CDR2 YNNKEL come from the germline V gene (reference sequence). The CDR3 sequence: CASSQAGEQFF. The DNA of the CDR3 is TGTGCCAGCAGCCAAGCGGGTGAGCAGTTCTTC.

This clonotype was counted at least ten times. The gene calls are TRBV29-1 and TRBJ2-3, with D perhaps TRBD2 (7 bases). Germline V gives CDR1 SQVTM, CDR2 ANQGSEA. CDR3 size: 15 residues. V gave up 6 bases and J gave up 2 bases, with 18 bases separating them. The CDR3 here is CSVQFTGRVTDTQYF. CDR3 DNA sequence: TGCAGCGTCCAGTTCACAGGGAGGGTCACAGATACGCAGTATTTT.